The clone carrying this T cell receptor (beta chain) was detected many times. V was clipped by 4 bases and J by 0 bases, with 12 bases between them. This CDR3 comprises 15 residues. This entry is derived from a study of T cells in Graves' hyperthyroidism and ophthalmopathy. Patients showing uncontrolled infection, other autoimmune disease, pregnancy or lactation were ineligible. Amplification of TCR beta CDR3 regions was performed using RNA transcripts as template. TCR CDR3 underwent first-round RT-PCR with the HTBI primer set. One entry per CDR3 protein results from TCRdb running MiXCR on the multiplex PCR reads. The profile shows approximately 370,000 distinct CDR3 sequences, about 15% of them singletons.

The rearrangement joins TRBV12-3 or TRBV12-4 to TRBJ1-1, with D perhaps matching TRBD1 (6 bases). Sequencing was performed on blood. This receptor was obtained from a woman between 25 and 40 years old with Graves' hyperthyroidism. CDR3 protein: CASSWDTPVNTEAFF. CDR3 nucleotides: TGTGCCAGCAGTTGGGACACCCCAGTGAACACTGAAGCTTTCTTT.